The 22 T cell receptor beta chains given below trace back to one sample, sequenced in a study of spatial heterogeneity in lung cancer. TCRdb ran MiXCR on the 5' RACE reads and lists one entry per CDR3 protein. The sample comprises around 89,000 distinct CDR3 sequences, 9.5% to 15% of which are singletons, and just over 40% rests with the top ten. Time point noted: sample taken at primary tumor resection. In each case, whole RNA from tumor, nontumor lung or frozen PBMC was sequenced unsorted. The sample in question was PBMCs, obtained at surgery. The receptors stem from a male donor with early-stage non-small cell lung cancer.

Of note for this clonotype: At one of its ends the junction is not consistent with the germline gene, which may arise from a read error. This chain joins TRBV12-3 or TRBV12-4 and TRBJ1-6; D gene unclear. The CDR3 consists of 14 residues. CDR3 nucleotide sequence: TGTGCCAGCAGTTTGGTGGGCGGGAATTCACCCGTCCACTTT. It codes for CASSLVGGNSPVHF.

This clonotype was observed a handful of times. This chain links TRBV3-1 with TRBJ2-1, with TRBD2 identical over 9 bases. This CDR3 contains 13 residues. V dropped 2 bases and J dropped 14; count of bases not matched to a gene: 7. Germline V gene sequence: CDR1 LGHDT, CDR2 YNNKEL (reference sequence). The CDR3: CASSQRLAGGEFF. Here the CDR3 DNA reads TGTGCCAGCAGCCAAAGGCTGGCGGGGGGGGAGTTCTTC.

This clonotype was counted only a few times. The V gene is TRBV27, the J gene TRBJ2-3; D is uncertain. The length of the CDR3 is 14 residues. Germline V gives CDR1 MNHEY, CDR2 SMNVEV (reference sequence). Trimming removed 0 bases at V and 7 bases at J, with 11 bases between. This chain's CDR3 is CASSLSSRSNTQYF. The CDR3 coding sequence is TGTGCCAGCAGTTTATCGTCGCGGTCCAATACGCAGTATTTT.

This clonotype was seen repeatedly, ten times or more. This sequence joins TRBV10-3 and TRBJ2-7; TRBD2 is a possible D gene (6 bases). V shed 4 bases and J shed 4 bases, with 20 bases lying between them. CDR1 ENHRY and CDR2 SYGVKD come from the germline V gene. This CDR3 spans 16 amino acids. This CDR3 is CAISGRAGGALYEQYF. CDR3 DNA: TGTGCCATCAGTGGAAGGGCAGGAGGGGCCCTTTACGAGCAGTACTTC.

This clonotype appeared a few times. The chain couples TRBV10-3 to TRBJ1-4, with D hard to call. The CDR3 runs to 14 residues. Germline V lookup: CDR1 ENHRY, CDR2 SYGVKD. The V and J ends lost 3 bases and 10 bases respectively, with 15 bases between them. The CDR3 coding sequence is TGTGCCATCAGTGAAGAGCAACCTGACGCAAAACTGTTTTTT. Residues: CAISEEQPDAKLFF.

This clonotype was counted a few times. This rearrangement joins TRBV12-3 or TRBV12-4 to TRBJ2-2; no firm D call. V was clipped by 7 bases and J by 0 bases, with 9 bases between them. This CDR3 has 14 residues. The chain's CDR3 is CASTQLANTGELFF. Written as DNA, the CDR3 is TGTGCCAGCACCCAGCTTGCGAACACCGGGGAGCTGTTTTTT.

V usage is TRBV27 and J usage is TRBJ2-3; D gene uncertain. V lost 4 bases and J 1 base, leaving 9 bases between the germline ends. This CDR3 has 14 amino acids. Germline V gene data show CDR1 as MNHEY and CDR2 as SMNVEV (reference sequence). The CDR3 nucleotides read TGTGCCAGCAGTTCATTGTGGGGCACAGATACGCAGTATTTT. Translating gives CASSSLWGTDTQYF.

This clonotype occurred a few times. The CDR3 is CATSRGRGVLTDTQYF. CDR3 coding DNA: TGTGCCACCAGCAGAGGACGGGGTGTACTCACAGATACGCAGTATTTT. The rearrangement joins TRBV15 to TRBJ2-3, with D tentatively TRBD2 (5 bases). The CDR3 runs to 16 residues. Trimming left V 1 base short and J 2 bases short, with 13 bases between. In germline, CDR1 is LNHNV, CDR2 YYDKDF (reference sequence).

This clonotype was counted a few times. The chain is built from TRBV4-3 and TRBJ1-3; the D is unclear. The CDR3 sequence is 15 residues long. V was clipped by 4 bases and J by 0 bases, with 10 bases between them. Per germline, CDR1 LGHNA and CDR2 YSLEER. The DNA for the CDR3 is TGCGCCAGCAGCCCCTCTGGGGTCTCTGGAAACACCATATATTTT. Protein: CASSPSGVSGNTIYF.

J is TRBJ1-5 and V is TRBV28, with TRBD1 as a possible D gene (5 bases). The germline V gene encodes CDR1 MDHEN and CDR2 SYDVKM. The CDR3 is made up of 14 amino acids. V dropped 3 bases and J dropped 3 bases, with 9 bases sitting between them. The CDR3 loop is CASSFREPNQPQHF. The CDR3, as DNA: TGTGCCAGCAGTTTCAGGGAACCCAATCAGCCCCAGCATTTT.

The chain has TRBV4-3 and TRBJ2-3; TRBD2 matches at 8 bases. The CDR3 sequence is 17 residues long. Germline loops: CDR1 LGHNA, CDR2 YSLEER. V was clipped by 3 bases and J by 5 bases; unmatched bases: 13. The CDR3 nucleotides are TGCGCCAGCAGCCAGACTGGGGGCGGGAGGATGGAAGATACGCAGTATTTT. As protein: CASSQTGGGRMEDTQYF.

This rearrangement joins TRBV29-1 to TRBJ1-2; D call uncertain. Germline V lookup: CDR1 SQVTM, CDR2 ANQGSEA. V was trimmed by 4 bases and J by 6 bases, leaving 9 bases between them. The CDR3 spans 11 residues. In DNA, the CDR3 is TGCAGCGTTGGTCTTGCGAATGGCTACACCTTC. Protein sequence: CSVGLANGYTF.

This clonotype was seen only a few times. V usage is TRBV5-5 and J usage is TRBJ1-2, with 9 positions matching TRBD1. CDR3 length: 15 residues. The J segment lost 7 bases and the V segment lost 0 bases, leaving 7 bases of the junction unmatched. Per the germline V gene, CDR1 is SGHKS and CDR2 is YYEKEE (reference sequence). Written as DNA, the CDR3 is TGTGCCAGCAGCTTGGCCCACAGGGGGCGAAGTGGCTACACCTTC. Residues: CASSLAHRGRSGYTF.

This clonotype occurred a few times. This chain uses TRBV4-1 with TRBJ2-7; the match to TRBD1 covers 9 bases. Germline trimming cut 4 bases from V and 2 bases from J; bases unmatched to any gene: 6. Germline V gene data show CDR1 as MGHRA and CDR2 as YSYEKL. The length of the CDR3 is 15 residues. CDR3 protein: CASSLLQGAAYEQYF. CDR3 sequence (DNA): TGCGCCAGCAGCCTACTACAGGGGGCGGCCTACGAGCAGTACTTC.

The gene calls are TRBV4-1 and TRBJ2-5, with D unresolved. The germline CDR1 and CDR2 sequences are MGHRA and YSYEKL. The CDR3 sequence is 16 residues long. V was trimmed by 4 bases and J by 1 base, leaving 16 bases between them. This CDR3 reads CASSPASKGRQETQYF. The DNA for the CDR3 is TGCGCCAGCAGCCCGGCGTCAAAGGGCCGCCAAGAGACCCAGTACTTC.

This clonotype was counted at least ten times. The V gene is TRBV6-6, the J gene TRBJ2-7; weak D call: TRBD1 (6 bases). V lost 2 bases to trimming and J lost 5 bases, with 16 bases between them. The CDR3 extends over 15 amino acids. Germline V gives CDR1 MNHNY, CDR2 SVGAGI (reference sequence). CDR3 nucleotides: TGTGCCAGCAGTTACGTGTCTCGAGGGGGAGACGAGCAGTACTTC. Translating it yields CASSYVSRGGDEQYF.

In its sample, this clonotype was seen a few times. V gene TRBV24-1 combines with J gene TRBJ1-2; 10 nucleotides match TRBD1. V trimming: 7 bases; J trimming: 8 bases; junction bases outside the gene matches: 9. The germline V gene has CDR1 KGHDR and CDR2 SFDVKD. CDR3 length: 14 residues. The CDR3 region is CATSAGTGVGGYTF. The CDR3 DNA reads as TGTGCCACCAGCGCCGGGACAGGGGTCGGGGGCTACACCTTC.

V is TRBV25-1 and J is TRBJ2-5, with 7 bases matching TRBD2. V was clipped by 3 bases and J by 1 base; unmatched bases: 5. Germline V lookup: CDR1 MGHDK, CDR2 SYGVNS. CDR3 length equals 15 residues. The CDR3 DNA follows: TGTGCCAGCAGTGACCGGGAGGCTATCCAAGAGACCCAGTACTTC. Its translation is CASSDREAIQETQYF.

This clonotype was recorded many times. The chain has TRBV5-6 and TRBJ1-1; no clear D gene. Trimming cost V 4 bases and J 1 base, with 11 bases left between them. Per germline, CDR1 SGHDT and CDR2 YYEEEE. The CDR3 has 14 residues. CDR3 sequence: CASSPYTRNTEAFF. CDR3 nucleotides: TGTGCCAGCAGCCCATATACACGGAACACTGAAGCTTTCTTT.

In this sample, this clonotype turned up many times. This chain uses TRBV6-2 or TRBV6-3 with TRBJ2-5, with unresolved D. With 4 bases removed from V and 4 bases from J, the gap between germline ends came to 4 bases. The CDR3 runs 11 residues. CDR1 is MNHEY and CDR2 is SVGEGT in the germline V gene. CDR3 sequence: CASSSTETQYF. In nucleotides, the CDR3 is TGTGCCAGCAGTTCCACAGAGACCCAGTACTTC.

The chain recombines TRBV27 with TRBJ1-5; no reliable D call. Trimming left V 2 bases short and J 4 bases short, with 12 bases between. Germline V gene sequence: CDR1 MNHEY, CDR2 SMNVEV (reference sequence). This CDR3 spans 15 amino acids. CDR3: CASSLKGGLNQPQHF. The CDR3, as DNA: TGTGCCAGCAGTTTAAAGGGAGGCTTAAATCAGCCCCAGCATTTT.

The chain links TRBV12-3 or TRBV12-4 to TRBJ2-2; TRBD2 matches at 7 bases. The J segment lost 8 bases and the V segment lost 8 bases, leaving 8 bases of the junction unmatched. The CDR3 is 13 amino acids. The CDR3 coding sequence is TGTGCCAGCCAGAGGGAGGGCCTTGGGGAGCTGTTTTTT. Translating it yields CASQREGLGELFF.